Sequencing of this TCR beta chain was carried out in a study of T-cell reconstitution after alpha-beta-depleted transplantation in children. The length of the CDR3 is 15 residues. Germline-derived CDR1 and CDR2 are SGHDN and FVKESK. V lost 1 base, J lost 3 bases, and 10 bases lay in between. The library targeted TCRbeta and was prepared with unique molecular identifiers. TCRdb re-called the PCR reads with MiXCR, one entry per CDR3 protein. The data hold hundreds of thousands of distinct CDR3 sequences, with about an eighth observed a single time. Study outcomes and limitations: From newly produced T cells came most of the T-cell counts and diversity one year after transplant. At around two months after transplant, the alpha-beta T cells were reportedly derived from several hundred expanded clones that came from non-depleted graft cells.

This clonotype was seen many times. What it binds is not known. The receptor was derived from a male patient between 10 and 17 years old who had a stem cell transplant for acute myeloid leukemia, so the T cells may come from the graft donor. The sample in question was PBMCs, mostly from graft donor cells, obtained 360 days after TCRalphabeta/CD19-depleted stem cell transplant. J is TRBJ1-5 and V is TRBV14; TRBD1 is a possible D gene (6 bases). The CDR3 loop reads CASSQGQGLNQPQHF. CDR3 DNA: TGTGCCAGCAGCCAAGGGCAGGGGCTCAATCAGCCCCAGCATTTT.